The clone carrying this TCR beta chain was found a few times. This entry comes from a study of T cells in Graves' hyperthyroidism and ophthalmopathy. Amplification of TCR beta CDR3 regions was performed using RNA transcripts as template. During a first-round RT-PCR of the TCR CDR3, the HTBI primer set was used. Each CDR3 protein is one row after TCRdb ran MiXCR on the multiplex PCR reads. The sample has about 420,000 distinct CDR3 sequences, roughly 15% seen once. Clinicians diagnosed patients from clinical symptoms, serum thyroxine and TRAb, thyroid ultrasound and orbital computed tomography. This CDR3 region has 14 residues. In germline, CDR1 is SGHAT, CDR2 FQDESV (reference sequence). J gave up 6 bases and V 5 bases, and 9 bases lay outside the gene matches.

The sequence derives from a woman aged 18-30 years with Graves' hyperthyroidism. The rearrangement uses TRBV11-1 and TRBJ2-7; 8 bases fit TRBD2. The sample consisted of blood. The CDR3 region has the DNA TGTGCCAGCAGCGCGAGCGGGAGAGGTCCCGAGCAGTACTTC. It specifies CASSASGRGPEQYF.